These T cell receptor beta chains were read from a single sample in a study of T cell responses to AZD1222 COVID-19 vaccine. Sequencing was performed with immunoSEQ multiplex PCR; in TCRdb, only in-frame clones are kept and a portion is missing. Among more than 150,000 clones listed, 85% to 90% were seen once. Sequences were derived from peripheral blood, sampled on day 0 of AZD1222 vaccination. The receptors shown here come from an adult in good health. Both conserved end residues are part of each CDR3. D genes are given only for firm matches. Some rows have no size entry. The others give once, few or many, or a class for an expanded clone.

v_call: TRBV7-9
d_call: .
j_call: TRBJ1-4
clone_size: .
cdr3_aa: CASSLASGGEIEKLFF
cdr3_nt: TGTGCCAGCAGCTTAGCCTCCGGGGGAGAGATAGAAAAACTGTTTTTT

v_call: TRBV11-2
d_call: .
j_call: TRBJ2-2
clone_size: .
cdr3_aa: CASSLEGGNTGELFF
cdr3_nt: TGTGCCAGCAGCTTAGAGGGGGGGAACACCGGGGAGCTGTTTTTT

v_call: TRBV10-1
d_call: TRBD1
j_call: TRBJ1-5
clone_size: .
cdr3_aa: CASSTGAPNQPQHF
cdr3_nt: TGCGCCAGCAGTACAGGGGCCCCTAATCAGCCCCAGCATTTT

v_call: TRBV10-2
d_call: TRBD1
j_call: TRBJ1-6
clone_size: .
cdr3_aa: CASSSQGASSPLHF
cdr3_nt: TGCGCCAGCAGTTCACAGGGGGCTAGTTCACCCCTCCACTTT

v_call: TRBV5-6
d_call: .
j_call: TRBJ1-1
clone_size: .
cdr3_aa: CASSLVEPGTEAFF
cdr3_nt: TGTGCCAGCAGCTTGGTGGAGCCGGGGACTGAAGCTTTCTTT

v_call: TRBV7-2
d_call: TRBD2
j_call: TRBJ2-5
clone_size: .
cdr3_aa: CASSLVAGIREETQYF
cdr3_nt: TGTGCCAGCAGCTTAGTAGCGGGGATAAGGGAAGAGACCCAGTACTTC

v_call: TRBV15
d_call: .
j_call: TRBJ1-5
clone_size: .
cdr3_aa: CATGRGSNRVQPQHF
cdr3_nt: TGTGCCACCGGGCGAGGGTCCAACAGAGTTCAGCCCCAGCATTTT

v_call: TRBV5-6
d_call: .
j_call: TRBJ1-2
clone_size: once
cdr3_aa: CASSLKEFYGYTF
cdr3_nt: TGTGCCAGCAGCTTGAAGGAATTTTATGGCTACACCTTC

v_call: TRBV6-6
d_call: .
j_call: TRBJ1-5
clone_size: .
cdr3_aa: CASSYPGGGDQPQHF
cdr3_nt: TGTGCCAGCAGTTACCCGGGAGGGGGGGATCAGCCCCAGCATTTT

v_call: TRBV10-3
d_call: .
j_call: TRBJ2-1
clone_size: .
cdr3_aa: CAISDPQGTFSYNEQFF
cdr3_nt: TGTGCCATCAGTGACCCCCAGGGTACCTTCTCCTACAATGAGCAGTTCTTC

v_call: TRBV21-1
d_call: .
j_call: TRBJ1-2
clone_size: .
cdr3_aa: CASSNKIGQGNYGYTF
cdr3_nt: TGTGCCAGCAGCAACAAAATTGGACAGGGGAACTATGGCTACACCTTC

v_call: TRBV5-1
d_call: TRBD1
j_call: TRBJ2-7
clone_size: many
cdr3_aa: CASSIGQGPGEQYF
cdr3_nt: TGCGCCAGCAGCATAGGACAGGGTCCGGGCGAGCAGTACTTC

v_call: TRBV5-1
d_call: .
j_call: TRBJ2-3
clone_size: .
cdr3_aa: CASNSNLTPAGTDTQYF
cdr3_nt: TGCGCCAGCAACTCTAACTTAACCCCTGCGGGCACAGATACGCAGTATTTT

v_call: TRBV6-5
d_call: .
j_call: TRBJ1-2
clone_size: .
cdr3_aa: CASRMDFYGYTF
cdr3_nt: TGTGCCAGCAGGATGGACTTCTATGGCTACACCTTC

v_call: TRBV7-6
d_call: TRBD2
j_call: TRBJ2-2
clone_size: .
cdr3_aa: CASSLAGRVPGELFF
cdr3_nt: TGTGCCAGCAGCTTAGCAGGGAGGGTTCCCGGGGAGCTGTTTTTT

v_call: TRBV27
d_call: .
j_call: TRBJ2-7
clone_size: .
cdr3_aa: CASRDGSSYEQYF
cdr3_nt: TGTGCCAGCCGGGACGGAAGCTCCTACGAGCAGTACTTC

v_call: TRBV13
d_call: TRBD1
j_call: TRBJ1-2
clone_size: .
cdr3_aa: CASSPPEQGGNYGYTF
cdr3_nt: TGTGCCAGCAGCCCACCCGAGCAGGGGGGTAACTATGGCTACACCTTC

v_call: TRBV6-5
d_call: TRBD1
j_call: TRBJ2-7
clone_size: .
cdr3_aa: CASSYGTGYEQYF
cdr3_nt: TGTGCCAGCAGTTATGGGACAGGCTACGAGCAGTACTTC

v_call: TRBV29-1
d_call: .
j_call: TRBJ1-1
clone_size: .
cdr3_aa: CSVVSGNTEAFF
cdr3_nt: TGCAGCGTTGTGTCAGGGAACACTGAAGCTTTCTTT

v_call: TRBV19
d_call: .
j_call: TRBJ1-1
clone_size: .
cdr3_aa: CASSILPRGDNTEAFF
cdr3_nt: TGTGCCAGTAGTATACTCCCCCGGGGGGATAACACTGAAGCTTTCTTT

v_call: TRBV9
d_call: .
j_call: TRBJ2-1
clone_size: .
cdr3_aa: CASSVDGGFSYNEQFF
cdr3_nt: TGTGCCAGCAGCGTAGATGGCGGGTTCTCCTACAATGAGCAGTTCTTC

v_call: TRBV5-1
d_call: .
j_call: TRBJ1-1
clone_size: .
cdr3_aa: CASSLDADRGGTEAFF
cdr3_nt: TGCGCCAGCAGCTTGGATGCGGACCGAGGGGGCACTGAAGCTTTCTTT

v_call: TRBV11-2
d_call: TRBD1
j_call: TRBJ1-6
clone_size: .
cdr3_aa: CASSLEGQGTSPLHF
cdr3_nt: TGTGCCAGCAGCTTAGAGGGACAGGGTACTTCACCCCTCCACTTT

v_call: TRBV7-9
d_call: .
j_call: TRBJ1-1
clone_size: .
cdr3_aa: CASSLGGVNTEAFF
cdr3_nt: TGTGCCAGCAGTTTGGGGGGCGTCAACACTGAAGCTTTCTTT

v_call: TRBV7-2
d_call: .
j_call: TRBJ2-3
clone_size: once
cdr3_aa: CASSLNLAPRRTDTQYF
cdr3_nt: TGTGCCAGCAGCTTAAATCTAGCTCCCCGGAGGACAGATACGCAGTATTTT

v_call: TRBV9
d_call: TRBD2
j_call: TRBJ2-1
clone_size: .
cdr3_aa: CASSERLAGVYNEQFF
cdr3_nt: TGTGCCAGCAGCGAACGACTAGCGGGAGTCTACAATGAGCAGTTCTTC

v_call: TRBV27
d_call: TRBD2
j_call: TRBJ2-5
clone_size: once
cdr3_aa: CASSLGTSGRETQYF
cdr3_nt: TGTGCCAGCAGTTTGGGGACTAGCGGGAGAGAGACCCAGTACTTC

v_call: TRBV28
d_call: .
j_call: TRBJ1-5
clone_size: .
cdr3_aa: CASSLLEGTPNNQPQHF
cdr3_nt: TGTGCCAGCAGTTTACTAGAAGGGACACCAAACAATCAGCCCCAGCATTTT

v_call: TRBV5-5
d_call: TRBD1
j_call: TRBJ1-5
clone_size: .
cdr3_aa: CASSLGTGYQPQHF
cdr3_nt: TGTGCCAGCAGCTTGGGGACAGGGTATCAGCCCCAGCATTTT

v_call: TRBV9
d_call: TRBD2
j_call: TRBJ2-3
clone_size: .
cdr3_aa: CASSLGLAGHTDTQYF
cdr3_nt: TGTGCCAGCAGCCTCGGACTAGCGGGCCACACAGATACGCAGTATTTT

v_call: TRBV2
d_call: TRBD1
j_call: TRBJ1-2
clone_size: .
cdr3_aa: CASRRVQGARGYTF
cdr3_nt: TGTGCCAGCAGGCGGGTTCAGGGGGCTCGTGGCTACACCTTC

v_call: TRBV3-1/TRBV3-2
d_call: TRBD1
j_call: TRBJ2-2
clone_size: .
cdr3_aa: CASSPPRGTGKNGELFF
cdr3_nt: TGTGCCAGCAGCCCCCCACGCGGGACAGGAAAGAACGGGGAGCTGTTTTTT

v_call: TRBV5-1
d_call: .
j_call: TRBJ2-3
clone_size: once
cdr3_aa: CASHLPGTDTQYF
cdr3_nt: TGCGCCAGCCACCTACCGGGGACAGATACGCAGTATTTT

v_call: TRBV6-6
d_call: .
j_call: TRBJ1-6
clone_size: .
cdr3_aa: CASSYGIGSPLHF
cdr3_nt: TGTGCCAGCAGTTACGGGATCGGATCACCCCTCCACTTT

v_call: TRBV29-1
d_call: .
j_call: TRBJ2-1
clone_size: few
cdr3_aa: CSVEQGPFSYNEQFF
cdr3_nt: TGCAGCGTTGAACAGGGGCCGTTTTCCTACAATGAGCAGTTCTTC

v_call: TRBV9
d_call: .
j_call: TRBJ2-7
clone_size: .
cdr3_aa: CASSVDGDSYEQYF
cdr3_nt: TGTGCCAGCAGCGTAGACGGTGACTCCTACGAGCAGTACTTC

v_call: TRBV5-4
d_call: TRBD1
j_call: TRBJ2-5
clone_size: .
cdr3_aa: CASSSRDRGRETQYF
cdr3_nt: TGTGCCAGCAGCTCGCGGGACAGGGGGCGGGAGACCCAGTACTTC

v_call: TRBV6-5
d_call: TRBD1
j_call: TRBJ2-7
clone_size: .
cdr3_aa: CASSYGTGIRGEQYF
cdr3_nt: TGTGCCAGCAGTTACGGGACAGGGATCCGTGGCGAGCAGTACTTC

v_call: TRBV4-3
d_call: .
j_call: TRBJ2-2
clone_size: .
cdr3_aa: CASSHLAHGELFF
cdr3_nt: TGCGCCAGCAGCCACCTCGCTCACGGGGAGCTGTTTTTT

v_call: TRBV2
d_call: TRBD2
j_call: TRBJ2-7
clone_size: .
cdr3_aa: CASSVGGYYEQYF
cdr3_nt: TGTGCCAGCAGTGTCGGGGGGTACTACGAGCAGTACTTC

v_call: TRBV15
d_call: TRBD2
j_call: TRBJ2-3
clone_size: .
cdr3_aa: CATSRAGAGGDTQYF
cdr3_nt: TGTGCCACCAGCAGAGCGGGAGCGGGGGGAGATACGCAGTATTTT

v_call: TRBV7-9
d_call: .
j_call: TRBJ1-2
clone_size: .
cdr3_aa: CASSGDISNYGYTF
cdr3_nt: TGTGCCTCCTCCGGGGACATCTCTAACTATGGCTACACCTTC

v_call: TRBV15
d_call: TRBD2
j_call: TRBJ2-1
clone_size: .
cdr3_aa: CATSRAGLAGAYNEQFF
cdr3_nt: TGTGCCACCAGCAGAGCCGGACTAGCGGGAGCCTACAATGAGCAGTTCTTC

v_call: TRBV19
d_call: TRBD1
j_call: TRBJ2-5
clone_size: .
cdr3_aa: CASSPLDRDQETQYF
cdr3_nt: TGTGCCAGTAGTCCGCTGGACAGGGACCAAGAGACCCAGTACTTC

v_call: TRBV6-1
d_call: TRBD1
j_call: TRBJ1-2
clone_size: .
cdr3_aa: CASSETGTYGYTF
cdr3_nt: TGTGCCAGCAGTGAGACAGGGACCTATGGCTACACCTTC

v_call: TRBV7-6
d_call: .
j_call: TRBJ2-5
clone_size: .
cdr3_aa: CASSQDPSGTPQETQYF
cdr3_nt: TGTGCCAGCAGCCAAGATCCTTCCGGGACACCTCAAGAGACCCAGTACTTC

v_call: TRBV7-8
d_call: .
j_call: TRBJ2-4
clone_size: .
cdr3_aa: CASSPTELAKNIQYF
cdr3_nt: TGTGCCAGCAGCCCGACAGAACTAGCCAAAAACATTCAGTACTTC

v_call: TRBV29-1
d_call: .
j_call: TRBJ2-5
clone_size: .
cdr3_aa: CSVLREGTQYF
cdr3_nt: TGCAGCGTCCTTCGTGAAGGGACCCAGTACTTC